What follows are 17 T cell receptor beta chains derived from one specimen sequenced in a study of blood T cell repertoires in COVID-19. Assay: immunoSEQ multiplex PCR; the TCRdb copy retains only in-frame clones and omits some. This sample carries 250,000 or so clones, 86% of them seen once, and the ten largest clones take 5.5% to 6.5%. Sequenced sample: peripheral blood. Receptors were obtained from a man aged 55 to 69 with acute or convalescent COVID-19.

This clone was observed a handful of times. The sample holds other DNA sequences that translate to the same CDR3. This chain connects TRBV30 to TRBJ1-5, with TRBD1 matching over 7 bases. Germline CDR1 reads GTSNPN; CDR2 reads SVGIG (reference sequence). With 1 base clipped from V and 6 bases from J, the junction kept 3 bases outside the gene matches. The CDR3 has 13 amino acids. CDR3 nucleotides: TGTGCCTGGAGTGGACAGGGAAGTCAGCCCCAGCATTTT. Protein sequence: CAWSGQGSQPQHF.

Worth noting for this clone: A junction end diverges from the germline sequence, so it may reflect a read error. In nucleotides, the CDR3 is TGTGCCAGCAGTGACATCCCGGGACACCCGGTGGTCTTC. As protein: CASSDIPGHPVVF. The V and J genes are TRBV6-1 and TRBJ2-1; the D gene is possibly TRBD1 (6 bases). Per the germline V gene, CDR1 is MNHNS and CDR2 is SASEGT. There are 13 residues in the CDR3.

V gene TRBV29-1 combines with J gene TRBJ2-1, with D perhaps TRBD2 (6 bases). The CDR3 loop spans 15 amino acids. Trimming removed 1 base from V and 10 bases from J, with 20 bases in between. Germline-derived CDR1 and CDR2 are SQVTM and ANQGSEA. CDR3 nucleotides: TGCAGCGTTGAAGTTAGGACTACCGACGTCGGAGAGCAGTTCTTC. This codes for CSVEVRTTDVGEQFF.

The CDR3 region is CASSSDRVRNQPQHF. CDR3 DNA sequence: TGTGCCAGCAGCTCAGACAGGGTTCGCAATCAGCCCCAGCATTTT. The J gene is TRBJ1-5, the V gene TRBV7-2; 7 nucleotides align to TRBD1. Germline CDR1 and CDR2: SGHTA and FQGNSA. V was clipped by 4 bases and J by 2 bases; unmatched bases: 5. The CDR3 is 15 amino acids. Full variable domain (remainder filled in from reference TRBV7-2 and TRBJ1-5): GAGVSQSPSNKVTEKGKDVELRCDPISGHTALYWYRQSLGQGLEFLIYFQGNSAPDKSGLPSDRFSAERTGGSVSTLTIQRTQQEDSAVYLCASSSDRVRNQPQHFGDGTRLSIL.

The rearrangement joins TRBV28 to TRBJ2-3, with 10 bases that match TRBD2. Germline assignment: CDR1 MDHEN and CDR2 SYDVKM. V lost 4 bases and J lost 2; bases outside the gene matches: 3. This CDR3 has 15 residues. CDR3 DNA: TGTGCCAGCAGTTCGACTAGCGGGTACACAGATACGCAGTATTTT. Translating gives CASSSTSGYTDTQYF.

This chain uses TRBV4-3 with TRBJ2-3; D not certain. There are 14 residues in the CDR3. The V gene's germline CDR1 is LGHNA and CDR2 YSLEER. V lost 0 bases, J lost 0 bases, and 4 bases lay in between. The CDR3 DNA reads TGCGCCAGCAGCCAAGATCTGAGCACAGATACGCAGTATTTT. It codes for CASSQDLSTDTQYF.

This clone was detected a few times. V usage is TRBV6-5 and J usage is TRBJ1-5; D is perhaps TRBD1 (6 bases). CDR1 MNHEY and CDR2 SVGAGI come from the germline V gene. V lost 6 bases, J lost 5 bases, and 11 bases lay in between. This CDR3 comprises 13 residues. The DNA of the CDR3 is TGTGCCAGCAGCCGTGGACAGCATCAGCCCCAGCATTTT. Translation gives CASSRGQHQPQHF.

The chain is built from TRBV28 and TRBJ2-6; no firm D call. CDR1 MDHEN and CDR2 SYDVKM come from the germline V gene. V gave up 5 bases and J gave up 0 bases, with 8 bases separating them. The CDR3 sequence is 15 residues long. In DNA, the CDR3 is TGTGCCAGCAGTCCCCCTTCCTCTGGGGCCAACGTCCTGACTTTC. It codes for CASSPPSSGANVLTF.

The chain employs TRBV28 and TRBJ1-5, with a possible D match to TRBD1 (5 bases). From germline, CDR1 is MDHEN and CDR2 SYDVKM. The CDR3 has 15 amino acids. V was pared by 1 base and J by 5 bases, with 12 bases between. CDR3 amino acids: CASSLSGRVYQPQHF. The CDR3 bases are TGTGCCAGCAGTTTATCGGGCAGGGTTTATCAGCCCCAGCATTTT.

V and J are TRBV5-4 and TRBJ1-2; maybe TRBD1 (5 bases). The germline gives CDR1 SGHNT, CDR2 YYREEE (reference sequence). CDR3 length equals 14 residues. Deletions cut 1 base from V and 7 bases from J, with 14 bases between. The CDR3 DNA follows: TGTGCCAGCAGCTTGAAGGGGCCCCAGGGTGGCTACACCTTC. Amino acids: CASSLKGPQGGYTF.

A single count supports this clone. V gene TRBV27 combines with J gene TRBJ1-5, with 7 bases fitting TRBD1. The CDR3 runs 15 residues. Per the germline V gene, CDR1 is MNHEY and CDR2 is SMNVEV (reference sequence). V shed 3 bases, J shed 1 base, and the junction held 3 bases outside the gene matches. Written as DNA, the CDR3 is TGTGCCAGCAGTTTTAAGGGGGCAAGCAATCAGCCCCAGCATTTT. This gives the protein CASSFKGASNQPQHF.

In its sample, this clone was seen once. This sequence joins TRBV25-1 and TRBJ2-7, with 10 nucleotides matching TRBD1. CDR3 length: 16 residues. V lost 6 bases to trimming and J lost 3 bases; unmatched junction nucleotides: 11. Germline CDR1 is MGHDK and CDR2 is SYGVNS. Written as DNA, the CDR3 is TGTGCCAGCAGCCCCGGGACAGGGGTTTTCCACTACGAGCAGTACTTC. Protein sequence: CASSPGTGVFHYEQYF.

The J gene is TRBJ2-7, the V gene TRBV9; 9 bases are shared with TRBD2. Germline-derived CDR1 and CDR2 are SGDLS and YYNGEE. Unmatched junction bases numbered 11, after V lost 2 bases and J lost 5 bases. The CDR3 sequence is 16 residues long. This chain's CDR3 is CASSVLSAGGPHEQYF. In nucleotides, the CDR3 is TGTGCCAGCAGCGTCCTTTCAGCGGGAGGCCCCCACGAGCAGTACTTC.

The CDR3 nucleotides read TGTGCCAGCAGTTTCTCAGTCAATCAGCCCCAGCATTTT. Its protein is CASSFSVNQPQHF. The chain carries TRBV12-3 or TRBV12-4 and TRBJ1-5; D not resolved. V was clipped by 3 bases and J by 3 bases, with 6 bases between them. The CDR3 contains 13 residues.

The chain combines TRBV7-9 with TRBJ2-4; 9 nucleotides line up with TRBD1. The CDR3 runs to 17 residues. Trimming at V came to 2 bases and at J to 3 bases, leaving 8 bases not matched to a gene. Germline CDR1 and CDR2: SEHNR and FQNEAQ (reference sequence). CDR3 in DNA: TGTGCCAGCAGCTTAAACAGGGGGCAACGAGACAAAAACATTCAGTACTTC. Protein sequence: CASSLNRGQRDKNIQYF.

With regard to this clone: Other DNA sequences in this sample translate to the same CDR3. The genes are TRBV7-2 and TRBJ2-7, with 10 bases identical to TRBD2. CDR3 length: 15 amino acids. CDR1 is SGHTA, CDR2 FQGNSA, per germline. Trimming at V came to 5 bases and at J to 2 bases, leaving 6 bases not matched to a gene. CDR3 region: CASSPRTSGTYEQYF. The CDR3 coding sequence is TGTGCCAGCAGCCCACGGACTAGCGGAACCTACGAGCAGTACTTC.

The rearrangement uses TRBV3-1 (or the pseudogene TRBV3-2) and TRBJ2-7; no clear D gene. This CDR3 spans 13 amino acids. Germline assignment: CDR1 LGHDT and CDR2 YNNKEL (reference sequence). With 1 base removed from V and 2 bases from J, the gap between germline ends came to 6 bases. CDR3 nucleotides: TGTGCCAGCAGCCAAGGGGCCACCTACGAGCAGTACTTC. This translates into CASSQGATYEQYF.